This TCR beta chain was sequenced in a study of cytomegalovirus exposure and HLA in healthy donors. Study results and limitations: As a later analysis showed, several of the most significant clusters appeared to be linked to common viral pathogens. With high specificity and sensitivity, the classifier reportedly diagnosed cytomegalovirus status. Later analysis showed most CMV-associated TCR beta chains appearing HLA-restricted.

In the case of this clone: Antigen unknown. Sequence at one end of the junction differs from germline and may be a read error.

This PCR relied on a set of 60 Vbeta primers and 13 Jbeta primers. The assay was immunoSEQ multiplex PCR, and TCRdb's table has in-frame clones only and misses some. Seen in this sample are tens of thousands of clones; the ten most common clones hold about 2.1%. Sample: PBMCs. This clonotype was sampled from a woman aged 40 to 49 in good health and CMV-seropositive.

CDR3 sequence: CASSLAGGLGNEQFF. The CDR3 region has the DNA TGTGCCAGCAGCCTAGCGGGAGGGCTGGGCAATGAGCAGTTCTTC. The chain combines TRBV7-6 with TRBJ2-1; 12 bases are shared with TRBD2. CDR3 length: 15 amino acids. Germline V lookup: CDR1 SGHVS, CDR2 FNYEAQ.